These 2 T cell receptor beta chains were all obtained from the same sample, sequenced in a study of response to subunit inactivated influenza vaccine. TCRdb itself ran the RT-PCR reads through MiXCR, one entry per CDR3 protein. The table records approximately 530,000 distinct CDR3 sequences, 13% of them present only once. The sample consisted of PBMCs from blood, taken more than 35 days after vaccination. These receptors were collected from a man over 45 who received an inactivated influenza vaccine.

V is TRBV20-1 and J is TRBJ1-1; a possible D gene is TRBD1 (5 bases). The length of the CDR3 is 15 residues. V was clipped by 1 base and J by 4 bases, with 16 bases between them. Germline V gene lookup returns CDR1 DFQATT and CDR2 SNEGSKA (reference sequence). The CDR3: CSARVVRGPTTEAFF. The CDR3 DNA sequence: TGCAGTGCTAGAGTGGTAAGGGGACCGACCACTGAAGCTTTCTTT.

J is TRBJ2-2 and V is TRBV5-1; D ambiguous. Trimming left V 0 bases short and J 3 bases short, with 6 bases between. Germline-derived CDR1 and CDR2 are SGHRS and YFSETQ. The CDR3 extends over 14 amino acids. The CDR3 here is CASSLGWDTGELFF. The CDR3, as DNA: TGCGCCAGCAGCTTGGGGTGGGACACCGGGGAGCTGTTTTTT.